This TCR beta chain was sequenced for a study of CD8 T cells in Susac syndrome. An input of about 0.45 to 1 ug of RNA was subjected to reverse transcription using random hexamers. TCRdb called the immunoSEQ multiplex PCR reads again in MiXCR, with one record for every CDR3 protein. The sample records under 200,000 distinct CDR3 sequences, approximately 94% being singletons. This CDR3 is built from 16 residues. With 5 bases removed from V and 13 bases from J, the gap between germline ends came to 27 bases. Germline V gene data show CDR1 as LNHNV and CDR2 as YYDKDF (reference sequence). The chain carries TRBV15 and TRBJ2-1; TRBD1 is a possible D gene (5 bases). This clonotype originated in a human donor with Susac syndrome. Sequenced: CD4+ T cells from PBMCs. CDR3 protein: CATSGRVRSLSFPQFF. The CDR3 DNA sequence: TGTGCCACCAGCGGCAGGGTACGTTCGCTAAGTTTCCCTCAGTTCTTC.